This T cell receptor (beta chain) is drawn from a study of blood T cell dynamics during melanoma immunotherapy (dated by TCRdb to between 2020 and 2021). About the full investigation: Patients had metastatic melanoma and received first-line pembrolizumab or nivolumab plus ipilimumab as standard of care in the United Kingdom. To identify early correlates of response, the study profiled peripheral T cell receptor repertoires in patients with metastatic melanoma before and after one cycle of checkpoint inhibitor therapy. Consecutive patients formed a training cohort, and a further independent group of patients from the same centre was pooled into an external validation set.

Compared with germline, V lacks 7 bases and J lacks 5 bases; bases without a gene match: 11. Measured from the cysteine to the phenylalanine, the CDR3 is 15 residues long. This entry keeps only the CDR3 DNA: 45 bases, framed from base 1. From a lookup of the germline V gene, CDR1 and CDR2 are SNHLY and FYNNEI. In regard to this clone: This receptor's antigen is unknown. Qualities for individual bases were not recorded, and no much larger clone is one base off.

Beyond this particular receptor, the publication reports: Patients who later achieved disease control showed a bifurcated PBMC repertoire reorganization at W3, with increased clonality or increased diversity, unlike progressors. The relatively small sample size was acknowledged as a potential limitation on generalization of the results. The study was unable to establish whether the T cell clones driving the repertoire changes were melanoma-specific or instead reflected general immune activation.

Sample time point, as interpreted from the label and publication: week 3, after first cycle of checkpoint inhibitor. Blood samples were taken before treatment (T0) and at week 3 (W3), following the first cycle of checkpoint blockade. Except for a couple of patients with rapid clinical progression, response was assessed 12 weeks after the first infusion by RECIST 1.1; disease control meant complete response, partial response or stable disease. Any patient who had received prior systemic cancer treatment, was on concomitant immunosuppressant therapy or had synchronous other active malignancies was excluded. TCR beta was sequenced in both bulk PBMC and plasma cell-free DNA in order to track circulating cells as well as T cell turnover. Lymphoprep and SepMate tubes were used to isolate PBMC from blood, and red cell lysis was then performed. QIAamp DNA Blood Mini kits were used to extract DNA from both PBMC and sorted T cell subsets.

Every bulk PBMC sample had a fixed 350 ng of DNA loaded. TCR beta CDR3 sequences were amplified from genomic DNA with the immunoSEQ TCRb Assay kit following manufacturer instructions. The KAPA Library Quantification Kit for Illumina platforms was used to quantify the pooled libraries by qPCR. Sequencing of the pooled libraries was done on an Illumina NextSeq 500, with clustering at about 0.6-1.1 pM. In the original analysis: Analysis of the TCR data relied on immunoSEQ ANALYZER and the R LymphoSeq package. A rearrangement efficiency score was calculated as productive divided by the sum of productive and non-productive CDR3 sequences. Clonality was measured with the Gini coefficient and diversity with the Renyi index at alpha=1, compared pairwise between timepoints within each patient. In LymphoSeq, clonal relatedness was computed with an edit distance of 3 and repertoire similarity was computed with the Bhattacharyya coefficient. To classify response, a linear discriminant analysis based on week-3 changes in clonality and diversity was built with the R MASS and caret packages. This immuneACCESS table, as held by TCRdb, lists in-frame sequences with V and J called but not all clones. Of the missing ones, under half trace to an unresolved V gene in checked studies; the others have no known cause. The D gene and trimming were derived from the DNA, and the V and J assignments and clone size from that table. Counted in this sample were roughly 29,000 clones; 65% to 85% of them appeared once. The ten largest clones represent 10% to 13% of the sample.

The chain was built from TRBV2 and TRBJ2-5; 9 bases in the junction line up with TRBD1. The TCR sequence derives from a human donor with melanoma. Sequenced material: blood, taken from a patient treated with checkpoint blockade. At the DNA level, the sequence is TGTGCCAGCATATTACAGGGGGCGTTGGGGGAGACCCAGTACTTC. It is translated as CASILQGALGETQYF.